This TCR beta chain emerged from a study of shared clonotypes between healthy human individuals. Study in general: The study enrolled two women and three men aged 18 to 49. General study results and limits: A small donor pool kept down the genetic and exposure-history diversity that was represented.

Points on this clone: Its specificity is not known.

Germline values: CDR1 SNHLY, CDR2 FYNNEI. This CDR3 spans 14 amino acids. V lost 1 base, J lost 5 bases, and 8 bases lay in between. CD45RO-negative CD8 cells positively selected for CCR7 made up the naive population, which excluded terminally differentiated effector memory CD45RA+ cells. Repertoires were generated with immunoSEQ multiplex PCR, while TCRdb's copy carries only in-frame clones and drops some. The sample shows roughly 2.1 million clones, approximately 94% of them seen only once. This TCR was recovered from a man aged 18 to 30 in good health. Some clones in this sample may be carry-over from other donors' samples. Sequenced input: naive CD8+ T cells from PBMCs. This rearrangement joins TRBV2 to TRBJ2-2; D perhaps matches TRBD1 (5 bases). CDR3 in amino acids: CASSEDRSTGELFF. CDR3 DNA: TGTGCCAGCAGTGAAGACAGGAGTACCGGGGAGCTGTTTTTT.